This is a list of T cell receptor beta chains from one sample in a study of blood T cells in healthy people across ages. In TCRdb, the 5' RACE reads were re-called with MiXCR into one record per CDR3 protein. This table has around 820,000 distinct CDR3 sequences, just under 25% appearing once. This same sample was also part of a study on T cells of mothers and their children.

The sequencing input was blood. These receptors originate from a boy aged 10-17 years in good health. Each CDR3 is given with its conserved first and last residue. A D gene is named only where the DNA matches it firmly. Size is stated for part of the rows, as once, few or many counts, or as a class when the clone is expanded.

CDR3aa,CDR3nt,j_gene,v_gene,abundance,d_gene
CASSPLGLAGGPDEQYF,TGTGCCAGCTCACCTTTAGGACTAGCGGGAGGGCCAGACGAGCAGTACTTC,TRBJ2-7,TRBV18,.,TRBD2
CASSVGTSGQETQYF,TGTGCCAGCAGCGTAGGGACTAGCGGACAAGAGACCCAGTACTTC,TRBJ2-5,TRBV9,many,TRBD2
CASSPTGLGTQYF,TGTGCCAGCAGCCCGACAGGACTCGGTACGCAGTATTTT,TRBJ2-3,TRBV7-6,.,.
CASSLLPGGGHSYEQYF,TGTGCCAGCAGTTTATTACCAGGCGGGGGGCACTCCTACGAGCAGTACTTC,TRBJ2-7,TRBV28,many,TRBD2
CASSAEGADTEAFF,TGCGCCAGCAGCGCAGAGGGGGCAGACACTGAAGCTTTCTTT,TRBJ1-1,TRBV4-1,many,TRBD1
CSVETSGVGQGETQYF,TGCAGCGTTGAAACGTCGGGAGTGGGGCAAGGAGAGACCCAGTACTTC,TRBJ2-5,TRBV29-1,.,.
CAGSVNSGSGSYEQCF,TGTGCCGGCAGCGTAAACTCCGGGAGTGGATCCTACGAGCAGTGCTTC,TRBJ2-7,TRBV9,.,.
CATGDRGPYNEQFF,TGTGCCACGGGGGACAGGGGGCCCTACAATGAGCAGTTCTTC,TRBJ2-1,TRBV7-9,.,TRBD1
CASSPLTSGSVDEQFF,TGCGCCAGCAGCCCGTTGACTAGCGGGAGTGTCGATGAGCAGTTCTTC,TRBJ2-1,TRBV5-1,.,TRBD2
CASSLGRGLFF,TGTGCCAGCAGCTTGGGACGGGGGCTGTTTTTT,TRBJ2-2,TRBV7-2,.,.
CASRPGTGRTEAFF,TGTGCCAGCAGACCCGGGACAGGACGCACTGAAGCTTTCTTT,TRBJ1-1,TRBV6-2/TRBV6-3,few,TRBD1
CASSTPRQATNEKLFF,TGTGCCAGTAGTACTCCAAGACAAGCAACTAATGAAAAACTGTTTTTT,TRBJ1-4,TRBV19,.,.
CASSGSRGPYEQYF,TGTGCCAGCAGTGGCTCCCGGGGCCCCTACGAGCAGTACTTC,TRBJ2-7,TRBV28,few,.
CASSLSGITNEKLFF,TGTGCCAGCAGTTTATCCGGGATAACTAATGAAAAACTGTTTTTT,TRBJ1-4,TRBV12-3/TRBV12-4,.,.
CASSSHQRRTNYGYTF,TGTGCCAGCAGTTCACACCAGAGGCGGACCAACTATGGCTACACCTTC,TRBJ1-2,TRBV28,few,.
CSVEVAGHEYGYTF,TGCAGCGTTGAAGTGGCGGGACATGAGTATGGCTACACCTTC,TRBJ1-2,TRBV29-1,few,.
CSVEDRAGGDTQYF,TGCAGCGTTGAAGATCGGGCAGGTGGGGATACGCAGTATTTT,TRBJ2-3,TRBV29-1,.,.
CASSRRLDSVFPRDTQYF,TGTGCCAGCAGCCGAAGGCTGGACAGCGTTTTCCCTCGGGATACGCAGTATTTT,TRBJ2-3,TRBV7-8,.,.
CASSFGRQVPYGYTF,TGTGCCAGCAGCTTTGGTCGACAGGTCCCCTATGGCTACACCTTC,TRBJ1-2,TRBV7-2,many,.
CASSLGRGGDQETQYF,TGTGCCAGCAGTTTAGGGCGGGGGGGCGACCAAGAGACCCAGTACTTC,TRBJ2-5,TRBV27,.,TRBD2
CASSSQGSNTEAFF,TGTGCCAGCAGTTCACAGGGTTCGAACACTGAAGCTTTCTTT,TRBJ1-1,TRBV27,few,.
CASTSLLQGAPKF,TGTGCCAGCACGAGCCTATTACAGGGAGCTCCTAAGTTC,TRBJ2-1,TRBV28,few,.
CASSSGQALVDEQFF,TGCGCCAGCAGTTCCGGACAGGCCCTGGTCGATGAGCAGTTCTTC,TRBJ2-1,TRBV5-1,.,TRBD1
CASSQWTGRNEQFF,TGTGCCAGCAGTCAGTGGACAGGGAGGAATGAGCAGTTCTTC,TRBJ2-1,TRBV6-2/TRBV6-3,.,TRBD1
CASSLSGLGGYTF,TGTGCCAGCAGCCTCAGTGGCTTGGGCGGCTACACCTTC,TRBJ1-2,TRBV7-3,.,.
CSARDRPPGGYEQYF,TGCAGTGCTAGAGATCGGCCACCCGGGGGGTACGAGCAGTACTTC,TRBJ2-7,TRBV20-1,.,TRBD2
CAINRDLGETQYF,TGTGCCATCAACCGGGACTTGGGTGAGACCCAGTACTTC,TRBJ2-5,TRBV10-3,few,.
CASRGSNQGNTEAFF,TGTGCCAGCAGGGGGTCAAACCAAGGGAACACTGAAGCTTTCTTT,TRBJ1-1,TRBV9,.,.
CASSQDTETQYF,TGTGCCAGCAGCCAAGATACGGAGACCCAGTACTTC,TRBJ2-5,TRBV14,many,.
CASSEGQGWTDAQYF,TGTGCCAGCAGTGAGGGACAGGGATGGACAGATGCGCAGTATTTT,TRBJ2-3,TRBV6-1,.,TRBD1
CASSPMPGWETQYF,TGTGCCAGCAGTCCCATGCCAGGGTGGGAGACCCAGTACTTC,TRBJ2-5,TRBV27,.,.
CASSQVNLVSTDTQYF,TGCGCCAGCAGCCAAGTAAACCTCGTAAGCACAGATACGCAGTATTTT,TRBJ2-3,TRBV4-1,few,.
CASSRGGALTSNTGELFF,TGTGCCAGCAGCCGAGGCGGGGCCTTAACGTCGAACACCGGGGAGCTGTTTTTT,TRBJ2-2,TRBV7-2,.,.
CASKLGQGRTETQYF,TGTGCCAGCAAGCTGGGGCAGGGGAGGACAGAGACCCAGTACTTC,TRBJ2-5,TRBV6-1,.,.
CSASTRAKNIQYF,TGCAGTGCTAGTACTAGGGCCAAAAACATTCAGTACTTC,TRBJ2-4,TRBV20-1,.,.
CAISEASEDIQYF,TGTGCCATCAGTGAGGCTAGCGAGGACATTCAGTACTTC,TRBJ2-4,TRBV10-3,many,.
CASSLNGGGPQHF,TGCGCCAGCAGCTTGAACGGAGGGGGGCCCCAGCATTTT,TRBJ1-5,TRBV5-1,.,.
CASSLLQTNTGELFF,TGTGCCAGCAGTTTATTACAAACGAACACCGGGGAGCTGTTTTTT,TRBJ2-2,TRBV27,few,.
CAWSGLVEQFF,TGTGCCTGGAGTGGACTAGTTGAGCAGTTCTTC,TRBJ2-1,TRBV30,few,.
CAAIRGAPYEQYF,TGTGCCGCAATCCGGGGGGCCCCCTACGAGCAGTACTTC,TRBJ2-7,TRBV28,once,.
CAISDPGLADRGTDTQYF,TGTGCCATCAGTGATCCGGGACTAGCGGATCGGGGCACAGATACGCAGTATTTT,TRBJ2-3,TRBV10-3,few,TRBD2